This T cell receptor beta chain was sequenced for a study of Ad26.COV2.S vaccination and SARS-CoV-2 variants. Overall study results and limits: Non-spike TCR breadth did not differ much between vaccine and placebo recipients.

Treatment noted: some 20 received Ad26.COV2.S at low or high dose, single or two shots; roughly five received placebo; per-sample allocation not given. Sampling was performed 63 days after the first vaccine or placebo injection. Some clones are missing from TCRdb's copy, which holds only in-frame ones; the method was immunoSEQ multiplex PCR. Here the sample spans about 410,000 clones, over 80% being singletons. Remarks on this clone: Its cognate antigen is unknown.

The sequences come from peripheral blood, collected in a trial of Ad26.COV2.S vaccine versus placebo. The clonotype originates from a person between 18 and 65 years old who received the Ad26.COV2.S COVID-19 vaccine or a placebo.

Here the CDR3 reads CASSFGGSGNTIYF. The CDR3 DNA follows: TGTGCCAGCAGTTTCGGGGGCTCTGGAAACACCATATATTTT. The chain is built from TRBV6-5 and TRBJ1-3; weak D call: TRBD1 (5 bases). With 4 bases removed from V and 0 bases from J, the gap between germline ends came to 7 bases. In germline, CDR1 is MNHEY, CDR2 SVGAGI. CDR3 length: 14 residues.